The next 24 T cell receptor beta chains were all read from a single sample in a study of T cells expressing NK-cell markers. From the 5' RACE reads, TCRdb lists one entry per CDR3 protein and no DNA. The listing records a few hundred thousand distinct CDR3 sequences. The material sequenced was blood T cells: a sorted CD56 or NKG2C T cell subset, CD4+ or CD8+ T cells, or bulk PBMC T cells (not recorded which). The receptors derive from a man in his late teens or twenties in good health.

The chain carries TRBV7-2 and TRBJ2-7; checking the TCRdb D call of TRBD2 is not possible without DNA. CDR3 size: 14 residues. Germline assignment: CDR1 SGHTA and CDR2 FQGNSA. The CDR3 here is CASSLQRGTYEQYF.

This chain uses TRBV12-3 or TRBV12-4 with TRBJ2-1; TCRdb calls TRBD2, which cannot be checked without DNA. The CDR3 sequence is 14 residues long. CDR3 sequence reads: CASRETGASRLPFF.

J is TRBJ2-3 and V is TRBV6-1. The length of the CDR3 is 13 residues. The germline V gene encodes CDR1 MNHNS and CDR2 SASEGT. The CDR3 protein is CASDGRSTDTQYF.

V usage is TRBV29-1 and J usage is TRBJ2-7; TCRdb proposes TRBD1, but this gene call is untestable without DNA. The germline V gene has CDR1 SQVTM and CDR2 ANQGSEA. The CDR3 is 15 residues long. CDR3: CSVLIAGQGWDEQYF.

The chain carries TRBV15 and TRBJ2-1. Germline assignment: CDR1 LNHNV and CDR2 YYDKDF (reference sequence). The CDR3 has 14 residues. CDR3: CATSREAIRNEQFF.

The gene calls are TRBV12-3 or TRBV12-4 and TRBJ1-4; no DNA is available, so the TRBD1 call from TCRdb remains unchecked. This CDR3 has 14 residues. CDR3 loop: CASTLGGTNEKLFF.

The V gene is TRBV24-1, the J gene TRBJ2-5. Germline assignment: CDR1 KGHDR and CDR2 SFDVKD. The CDR3 is 12 residues long. The CDR3 here is CATGGIEETQYF.

CDR3 protein: CASSTTFGEQFF. This chain links TRBV7-3 with TRBJ2-1. CDR1 SGHTA and CDR2 FQGTGA come from the germline V gene. This CDR3 spans 12 amino acids. Based on the CDR3 plus reference TRBV7-3 and TRBJ2-1, the full variable domain is GAGVSQTPSNKVTEKGKYVELRCDPISGHTALYWYRQSLGQGPEFLIYFQGTGAADDSGLPNDRFFAVRPEGSVSTLKIQRTERGDSAVYLCASSTTFGEQFFGPGTRLTVL.

CDR3 residues: CATLARGREDGNYGYTF. The V call is TRBV10-3, the J call TRBJ1-2. This CDR3 is built from 17 residues. CDR1 is ENHRY and CDR2 is SYGVKD in the germline V gene.

J is TRBJ1-5 and V is TRBV24-1; no DNA is available, so the TRBD1 call from TCRdb remains unchecked. The CDR3 runs 15 residues. Germline V gives CDR1 KGHDR, CDR2 SFDVKD. The CDR3: CATSETGTGLVAQHF.

The chain is built from TRBV6-5 and TRBJ2-2; TCRdb's assignment of TRBD2 cannot be checked, as there is no DNA. Germline lookup yields CDR1 MNHEY and CDR2 SVGAGI. The CDR3 sequence is 17 residues long. CDR3 region: CASSYSRGPESTGELFF.

The genes are TRBV27 and TRBJ2-2; TCRdb lists TRBD1, though no DNA is available to test this call. The CDR3 totals 15 residues. The germline V gene has CDR1 MNHEY and CDR2 SMNVEV (reference sequence). The CDR3 reads CASSHYWGQAGELFF.

The chain combines TRBV12-3 or TRBV12-4 with TRBJ1-3. This CDR3 is built from 15 residues. The CDR3 loop is CASSYHGRLGNTIYF.

The genes are TRBV4-3 and TRBJ2-3; TCRdb reports TRBD2, a call that lacks DNA to check it against. Germline CDR1 is LGHNA and CDR2 is YSLEER. There are 15 residues in the CDR3. The CDR3 protein is CASSQARRETDTQYF.

The chain employs TRBV9 and TRBJ2-7; TCRdb designates TRBD1, a call that cannot be tested without DNA. The CDR3 spans 14 residues. Germline V gives CDR1 SGDLS, CDR2 YYNGEE. CDR3 region: CASSAPGQGNEQYF.

CDR3 region: CASSSAGVRNEQFF. This chain joins TRBV12-3 or TRBV12-4 and TRBJ2-1; the D call of TRBD1 rests on TCRdb alone, since no DNA is present to check it. The CDR3 contains 14 residues.

The chain recombines TRBV5-5 with TRBJ2-5. This CDR3 contains 14 residues. Germline assignment: CDR1 SGHKS and CDR2 YYEKEE (reference sequence). The CDR3 here is CASSLRLVGQTQYF.

The V and J genes are TRBV5-1 and TRBJ2-7; the TCRdb call, TRBD2, lacks DNA for checking. The CDR3 covers 15 residues. Germline CDR1 reads SGHRS; CDR2 reads YFSETQ. CDR3 in amino acids: CASSRLAAASYEQYF.

The J gene is TRBJ2-1, the V gene TRBV5-1. The germline V gene encodes CDR1 SGHRS and CDR2 YFSETQ. The CDR3 runs 13 residues. CDR3: CASSLRSRDEQFF.

The gene calls are TRBV29-1 and TRBJ2-3; TCRdb lists TRBD1, though no DNA is available to test this call. Germline V gene data show CDR1 as SQVTM and CDR2 as ANQGSEA. The CDR3 runs 15 residues. The CDR3 protein is CSVEDAGKRTDTQYF.

The chain recombines TRBV12-3 or TRBV12-4 with TRBJ2-1; TCRdb names TRBD1, which stays unverified in the absence of DNA. The CDR3 is 13 residues long. CDR3 in amino acids: CASSGRDPNEQFF.

The rearrangement joins TRBV15 to TRBJ2-5; TCRdb's D call of TRBD1 is untestable without DNA. The CDR3 is 14 amino acids. Germline V gene sequence: CDR1 LNHNV, CDR2 YYDKDF (reference sequence). The CDR3 is CATSRTGGAETQYF. The complete variable domain, with remaining parts taken from reference TRBV15 and TRBJ2-5, reads DAMVIQNPRYQVTQFGKPVTLSCSQTLNHNVMYWYQQKSSQAPKLLFHYYDKDFNNEADTPDNFQSRRPNTSFCFLDIRSPGLGDTAMYLCATSRTGGAETQYFGPGTRLLVL.

The J gene is TRBJ2-7, the V gene TRBV12-3 or TRBV12-4; TCRdb calls TRBD1, which cannot be checked without DNA. There are 12 residues in the CDR3. The CDR3 loop reads CASSKTGGEQYF.

CDR3 sequence: CAISEVGGGGSGEQFF. The rearrangement uses TRBV10-3 and TRBJ2-1; TCRdb's assignment of TRBD1 cannot be checked, as there is no DNA. The germline gives CDR1 ENHRY, CDR2 SYGVKD. This CDR3 has 16 residues.